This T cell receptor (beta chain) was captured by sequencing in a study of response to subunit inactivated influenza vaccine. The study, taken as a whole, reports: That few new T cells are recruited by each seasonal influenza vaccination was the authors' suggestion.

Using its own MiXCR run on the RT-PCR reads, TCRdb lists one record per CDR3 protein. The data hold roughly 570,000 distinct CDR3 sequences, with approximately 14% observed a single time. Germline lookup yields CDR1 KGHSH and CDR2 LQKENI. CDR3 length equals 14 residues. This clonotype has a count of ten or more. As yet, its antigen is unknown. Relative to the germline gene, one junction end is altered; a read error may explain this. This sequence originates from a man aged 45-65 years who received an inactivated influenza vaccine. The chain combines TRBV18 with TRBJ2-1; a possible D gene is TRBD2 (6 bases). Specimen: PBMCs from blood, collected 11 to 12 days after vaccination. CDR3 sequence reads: CASSPRESFNEQFF. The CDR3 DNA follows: TGTGCCAGCTCACCCCGGGAGTCCTTCAATGAGCAGTTCTTC.